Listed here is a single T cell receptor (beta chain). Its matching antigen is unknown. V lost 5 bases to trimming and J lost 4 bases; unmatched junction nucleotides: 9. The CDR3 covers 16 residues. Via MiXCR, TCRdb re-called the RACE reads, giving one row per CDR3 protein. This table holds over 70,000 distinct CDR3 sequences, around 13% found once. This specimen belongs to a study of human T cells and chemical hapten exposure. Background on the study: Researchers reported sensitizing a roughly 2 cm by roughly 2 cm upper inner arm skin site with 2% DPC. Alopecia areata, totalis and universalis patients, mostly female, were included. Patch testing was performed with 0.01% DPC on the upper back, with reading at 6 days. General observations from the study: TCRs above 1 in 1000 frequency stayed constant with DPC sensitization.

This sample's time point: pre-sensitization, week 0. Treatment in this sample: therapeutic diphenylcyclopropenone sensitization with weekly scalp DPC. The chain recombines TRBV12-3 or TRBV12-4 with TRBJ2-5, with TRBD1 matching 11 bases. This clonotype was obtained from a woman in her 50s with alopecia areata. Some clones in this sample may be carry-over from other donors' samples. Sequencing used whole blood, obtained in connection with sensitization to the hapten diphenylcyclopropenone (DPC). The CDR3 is CASSLGGTGGGETQYF. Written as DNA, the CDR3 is TGTGCCAGCAGTCTCGGGGGGACAGGGGGTGGAGAGACCCAGTACTTC.